This record looks at one T cell receptor (beta chain) sequence and its context. The data were obtained in a study of blood T cell repertoires in COVID-19. Overall study: Collection of acute and convalescent COVID-19 samples took place in the United States, Italy and Spain. The analysed material was cDNA or gDNA that came from T cells, B-cell-depleted T cells, or PBMCs.

The ends were cut back, 4 bases at V and 6 bases at J, with 18 bases in the middle. Germline-derived CDR1 and CDR2 are KGHDR and SFDVKD. The CDR3 runs 15 residues. Original handling: Amplifying reference gene primers gave estimates of nucleated cell counts. Measured with immunoSEQ multiplex PCR; TCRdb has only the in-frame clones, and not every one. The DNA was the basis for D and trimming; V, J and clone size are from that table. Seen here are about 140,000 clones, around four fifths observed once, and the top ten hold approximately 11%. This TCR was recovered from a man in his fifties or sixties who had recovered from COVID-19. The chain is built from TRBV24-1 and TRBJ2-7, with a possible D match to TRBD2 (6 bases). Sequencing input: peripheral blood. CDR3 sequence reads: CATSDSSGGDSEQYF. Here the CDR3 DNA reads TGTGCCACCAGTGACTCTTCGGGTGGGGACTCCGAGCAGTACTTC.